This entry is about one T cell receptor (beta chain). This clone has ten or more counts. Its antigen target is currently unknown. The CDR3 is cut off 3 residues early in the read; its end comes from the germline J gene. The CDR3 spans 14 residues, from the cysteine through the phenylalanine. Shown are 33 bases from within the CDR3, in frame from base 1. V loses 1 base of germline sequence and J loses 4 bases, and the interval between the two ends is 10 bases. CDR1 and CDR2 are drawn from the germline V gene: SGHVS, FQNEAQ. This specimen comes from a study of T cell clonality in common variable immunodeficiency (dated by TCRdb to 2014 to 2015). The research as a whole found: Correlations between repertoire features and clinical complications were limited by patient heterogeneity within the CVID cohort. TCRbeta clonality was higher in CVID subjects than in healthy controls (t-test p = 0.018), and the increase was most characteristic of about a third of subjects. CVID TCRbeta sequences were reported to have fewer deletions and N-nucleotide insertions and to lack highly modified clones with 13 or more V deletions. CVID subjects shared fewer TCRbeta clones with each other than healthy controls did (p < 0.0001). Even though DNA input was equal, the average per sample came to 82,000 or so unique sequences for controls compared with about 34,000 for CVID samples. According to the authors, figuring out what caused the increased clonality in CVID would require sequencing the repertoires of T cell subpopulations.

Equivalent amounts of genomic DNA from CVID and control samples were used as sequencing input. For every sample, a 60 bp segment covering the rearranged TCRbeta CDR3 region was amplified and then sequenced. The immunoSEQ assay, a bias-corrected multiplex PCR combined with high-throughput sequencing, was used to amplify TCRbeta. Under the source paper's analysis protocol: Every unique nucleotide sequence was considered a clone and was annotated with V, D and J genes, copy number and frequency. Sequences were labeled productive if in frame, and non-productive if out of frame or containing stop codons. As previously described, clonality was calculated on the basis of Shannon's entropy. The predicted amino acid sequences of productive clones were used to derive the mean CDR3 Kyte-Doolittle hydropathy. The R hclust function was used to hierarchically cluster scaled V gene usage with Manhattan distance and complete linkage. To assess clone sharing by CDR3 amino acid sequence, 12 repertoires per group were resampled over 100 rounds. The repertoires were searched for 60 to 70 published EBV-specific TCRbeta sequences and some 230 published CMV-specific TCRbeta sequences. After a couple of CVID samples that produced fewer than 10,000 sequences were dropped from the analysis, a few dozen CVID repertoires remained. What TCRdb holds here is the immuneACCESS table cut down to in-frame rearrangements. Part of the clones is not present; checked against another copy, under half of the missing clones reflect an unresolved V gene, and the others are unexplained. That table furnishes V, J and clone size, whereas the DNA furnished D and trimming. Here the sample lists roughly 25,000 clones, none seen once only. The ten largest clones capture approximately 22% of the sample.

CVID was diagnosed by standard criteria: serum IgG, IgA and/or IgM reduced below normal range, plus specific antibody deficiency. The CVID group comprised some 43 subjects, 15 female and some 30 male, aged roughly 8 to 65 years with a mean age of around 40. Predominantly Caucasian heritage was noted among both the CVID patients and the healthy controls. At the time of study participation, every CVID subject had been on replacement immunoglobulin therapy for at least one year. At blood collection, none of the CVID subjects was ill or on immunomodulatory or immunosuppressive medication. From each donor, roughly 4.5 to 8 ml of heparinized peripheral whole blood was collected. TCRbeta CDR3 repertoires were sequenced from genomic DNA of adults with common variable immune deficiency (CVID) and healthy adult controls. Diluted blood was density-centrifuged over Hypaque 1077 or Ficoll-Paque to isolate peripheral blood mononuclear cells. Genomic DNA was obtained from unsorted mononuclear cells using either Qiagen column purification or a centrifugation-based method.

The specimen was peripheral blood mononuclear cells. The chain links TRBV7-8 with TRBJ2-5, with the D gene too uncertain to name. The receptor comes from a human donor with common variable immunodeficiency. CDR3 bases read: TGTGCCAGCAGCTTAGGGGCTACCCGAGAGACC. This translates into CASSLGATRET. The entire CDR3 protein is CASSLGATRETQYF.